This entry lists 10 T cell receptor beta chains sequenced from one sample in a study of blood T cell repertoires in COVID-19. Clones were read by immunoSEQ multiplex PCR, and TCRdb kept only the in-frame ones, dropping some. The sample records 70,000 or so clones, roughly 90% being singletons. Material: peripheral blood. These receptors were obtained from a human donor in a cohort sampled during active COVID-19.

The chain employs TRBV5-6 and TRBJ1-1; TRBD1 is a possible D gene (6 bases). Germline lookup yields CDR1 SGHDT and CDR2 YYEEEE. This CDR3 comprises 14 residues. Trimming removed 0 bases at V and 1 base at J, with 7 bases between. The CDR3 DNA reads as TGTGCCAGCAGCTTGGGGGGGCCGAACACTGAAGCTTTCTTT. Translated, it gives CASSLGGPNTEAFF. Together with reference TRBV5-6 and TRBJ1-1, the CDR3 gives the full variable domain: DAGVTQSPTHLIKTRGQQVTLRCSPKSGHDTVSWYQQALGQGPQFIFQYYEEEERQRGNFPDRFSGHQFPNYSSELNVNALLLGDSALYLCASSLGGPNTEAFFGQGTRLTVV.

The chain joins TRBV4-3 to TRBJ2-5; 9 bases agree with TRBD2. Trimming took 1 base from V and 1 from J; bases not matched to a gene: 1. Germline-derived CDR1 and CDR2 are LGHNA and YSLEER. The CDR3 runs to 15 residues. DNA for the CDR3: TGCGCCAGCAGCCAAGGAGCGGGAGGCCAAGAGACCCAGTACTTC. This encodes CASSQGAGGQETQYF.

The chain joins TRBV5-4 to TRBJ2-3; 9 nucleotides match TRBD2. CDR3 length equals 14 residues. From germline, CDR1 is SGHNT and CDR2 YYREEE (reference sequence). Trimming at V came to 5 bases and at J to 4 bases, leaving 5 bases not matched to a gene. This CDR3 reads CASSRAGGADTQYF. In nucleotides, the CDR3 is TGTGCCAGCAGTAGGGCGGGGGGGGCAGATACGCAGTATTTT. Full variable domain (remainder filled in from reference TRBV5-4 and TRBJ2-3): ETGVTQSPTHLIKTRGQQVTLRCSSQSGHNTVSWYQQALGQGPQFIFQYYREEENGRGNFPPRFSGLQFPNYSSELNVNALELDDSALYLCASSRAGGADTQYFGPGTRLTVL.

V gene TRBV2 combines with J gene TRBJ2-7; 9 bases agree with TRBD1. CDR1 is SNHLY, CDR2 FYNNEI, per germline. The CDR3 extends over 14 amino acids. After removal of 6 bases from V and 6 bases from J, the junction contained 9 bases not matched to a gene. The CDR3, as DNA: TGTGCCAGCAGCTGGGGGACAGGGATCCTCGAGCAGTACTTC. Its translation: CASSWGTGILEQYF.

As DNA, the CDR3 is TGTGCCAGCAGTTACTCCCAGGGCGGGGTCATTCAGTACTTC. This translates into CASSYSQGGVIQYF. This chain joins TRBV6-5 and TRBJ2-4, with D perhaps TRBD2 (6 bases). Per the germline V gene, CDR1 is MNHEY and CDR2 is SVGAGI. Trimming took 0 bases from V and 9 from J, leaving 12 bases between them. The CDR3 spans 14 residues.

The rearrangement links TRBV4-3 to TRBJ1-5; D ambiguous. V was shortened by 3 bases and J by 1 base, with 10 bases between the two germline ends. Per the germline V gene, CDR1 is LGHNA and CDR2 is YSLEER. The CDR3 length is 15 residues. The DNA of the CDR3 is TGCGCCAGCAGCCAGGAGGCCGGGAGCAATCAGCCCCAGCATTTT. Protein: CASSQEAGSNQPQHF.

V gene TRBV28 combines with J gene TRBJ2-5; TRBD2 is a possible D gene (7 bases). The germline CDR1 and CDR2 sequences are MDHEN and SYDVKM. The CDR3 runs to 17 residues. Trimming stripped 0 bases from V and 4 bases from J, with 18 bases between. CDR3 protein: CASSLWGGGSDGETQYF. Here the CDR3 DNA reads TGTGCCAGCAGTTTATGGGGGGGCGGGAGTGATGGAGAGACCCAGTACTTC. Variable domain in full (rest from reference TRBV28 and TRBJ2-5): DVKVTQSSRYLVKRTGEKVFLECVQDMDHENMFWYRQDPGLGLRLIYFSYDVKMKEKGDIPEGYSVSREKKERFSLILESASTNQTSMYLCASSLWGGGSDGETQYFGPGTRLLVL.

This sequence joins TRBV28 and TRBJ1-4; D is unresolved. Germline V gene sequence: CDR1 MDHEN, CDR2 SYDVKM. This CDR3 has 14 amino acids. V shed 5 bases and J shed 3 bases, with 10 bases lying between them. The CDR3 spells CASSPLRSNEKLFF. CDR3 sequence (DNA): TGTGCCAGCAGTCCACTAAGGTCTAATGAAAAACTGTTTTTT.

This chain joins TRBV7-5 and TRBJ1-1; TRBD1 is the table's D call, not checked against the DNA. TRBV7-5 has pseudogene status. The CDR3 is made up of 16 amino acids. Here the CDR3 DNA reads TGTGCCAGAAGCTTACCGACAGGGGCTTTTGAAACTGAAGCTTTCTTT. This encodes CARSLPTGAFETEAFF.

This clone has a single count. V and J are TRBV7-8 and TRBJ2-7, with 9 bases lining up with TRBD1. CDR3 size: 13 residues. V trimming: 5 bases; J trimming: 5 bases; junction bases outside the gene matches: 4. CDR1 and CDR2 from the germline V gene are SGHVS and FQNEAQ. The CDR3 DNA reads TGTGCCAGCAGCGCAGACAGGGGGGACGAGCAGTACTTC. Its translation: CASSADRGDEQYF. Drawing the rest from reference TRBV7-8 and TRBJ2-7, the complete variable domain is GAGVSQSPRYKVAKRGQDVALRCDPISGHVSLFWYQQALGQGPEFLTYFQNEAQLDKSGLPSDRFFAERPEGSVSTLKIQRTQQEDSAVYLCASSADRGDEQYFGPGTRLTVT.